The source of this T cell receptor beta chain is a study of blood T cell repertoires in COVID-19 (dated by TCRdb to 2018 to 2020). With regard to the full study: Samples covering the acute and convalescent phases of COVID-19 were provided by collaborators in the United States, Italy and Spain. Where available, HLA class I and class II types were taken from metadata supplied by the sample provider and were not determined by assay-based typing. The samples were drawn from the first 160 participants of the ongoing ImmuneRACE study and from 950 to 1,500 subjects provided by 6 global collaborators. Sample metadata almost always included a de-identified subject ID, COVID-19 status, age in years and sex. The material from the prospective study consisted of cDNA or gDNA derived from T cells, B-cell-depleted T cells, or PBMCs. A freely available public database, intended as a resource for researchers studying the immune response to SARS-CoV-2, is where the repertoires were released. Subjects who had been exposed to COVID-19, were actively infected with it, or had recovered from it provided the deeply sampled blood TCRbeta repertoires that made up the dataset. The paper's findings and limits, for the study overall: Clinical and demographic metadata were provided uncurated, with the amount varying by source and participant.

About this clone itself: No antigen is known for it. Within one base of it there is no much larger clone, and no base qualities were kept.

Another Seattle source contributed samples from volunteer blood donors who had recovered from COVID-19. Collaborating institutions collected whole blood in K2EDTA tubes following their own protocols. Collaborator samples were shipped for TCRbeta analysis as frozen whole blood, isolated PBMCs, or DNA extracted from either sample type. The CDR3 measures 13 amino acids from cysteine to phenylalanine. Kept here is only the CDR3 DNA, which spans 39 bases and is read in frame from base 1. The germline V gene (reference sequence) gives CDR1 as DFQATT and CDR2 as SNEGSKA. The trim is 3 bases for V and 4 bases for J, with a gap of 12 bases between the germline ends. TCRbeta CDR3 regions were amplified from genomic DNA by means of the immunoSEQ Assay, a bias-controlled multiplex PCR. Per the original workflow: The number of nucleated cells in each sample was estimated from the amplification of reference gene primers within the assay. Sequence reads were collapsed and filtered to measure the absolute abundance of every unique TCRbeta CDR3 rearrangement. For each sample, productive Simpson clonality was calculated as the square root of Simpson's diversity index over productive rearrangements. TCRdb mirrors the immuneACCESS table, restricted to in-frame sequences. Some clones are absent from its copies; in checked studies, under half trace to an unresolved V gene, and the reason for the others is unknown. D and trimming were read from the DNA, whereas the V and J calls and clone size are those reported in that table. Present in this sample are around 190,000 clones, roughly 87% of which were seen just once. The ten largest clones take up about 2.1% of the sample.

Sequenced: peripheral blood. This receptor was obtained from a man between 18 and 35 years old who had recovered from COVID-19. The chain is made from TRBV20-1 and TRBJ1-1, with the D segment identity uncertain. In nucleotide form, the sequence is TGCAGTGCTAGTCGAGCGATTCGCACTGAAGCTTTCTTT. Its product reads: CSASRAIRTEAFF.